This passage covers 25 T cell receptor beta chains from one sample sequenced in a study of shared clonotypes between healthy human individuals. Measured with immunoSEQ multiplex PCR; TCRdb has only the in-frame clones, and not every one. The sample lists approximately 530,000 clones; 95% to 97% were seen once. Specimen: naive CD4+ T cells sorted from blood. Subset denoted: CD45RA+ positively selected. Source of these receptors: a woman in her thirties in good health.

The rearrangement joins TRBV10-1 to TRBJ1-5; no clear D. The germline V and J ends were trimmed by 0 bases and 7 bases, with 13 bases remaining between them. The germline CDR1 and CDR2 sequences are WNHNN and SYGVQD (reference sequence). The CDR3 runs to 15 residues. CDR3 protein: CASSESTGGGQPQHF. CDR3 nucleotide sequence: TGCGCCAGCAGTGAGTCGACGGGAGGAGGACAGCCCCAGCATTTT.

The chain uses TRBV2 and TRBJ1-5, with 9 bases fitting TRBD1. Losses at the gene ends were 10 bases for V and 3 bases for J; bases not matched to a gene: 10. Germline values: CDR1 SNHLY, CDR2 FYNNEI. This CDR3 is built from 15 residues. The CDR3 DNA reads TGTGCCACCTCCTGGACAGGGGACGACAATCAGCCCCAGCATTTT. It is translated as CATSWTGDDNQPQHF.

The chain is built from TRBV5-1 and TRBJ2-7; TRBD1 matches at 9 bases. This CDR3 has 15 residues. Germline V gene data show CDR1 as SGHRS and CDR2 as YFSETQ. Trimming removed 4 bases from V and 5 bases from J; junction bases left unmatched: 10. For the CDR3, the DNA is TGCGCCAGCAGCCCCCGCCGGGACAGGGTCCACGAGCAGTACTTC. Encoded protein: CASSPRRDRVHEQYF.

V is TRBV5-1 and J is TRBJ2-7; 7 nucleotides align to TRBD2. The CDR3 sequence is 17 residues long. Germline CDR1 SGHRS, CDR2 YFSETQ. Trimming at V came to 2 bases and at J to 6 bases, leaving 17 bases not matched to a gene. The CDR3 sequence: CASSFKGSSGRAPEQYF. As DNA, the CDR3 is TGCGCCAGCAGCTTTAAGGGTTCTTCAGGGAGGGCCCCCGAGCAGTACTTC. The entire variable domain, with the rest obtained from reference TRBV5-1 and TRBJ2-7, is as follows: KAGVTQTPRYLIKTRGQQVTLSCSPISGHRSVSWYQQTPGQGLQFLFEYFSETQRNKGNFPGRFSGRQFSNSRSEMNVSTLELGDSALYLCASSFKGSSGRAPEQYFGPGTRLTVT.

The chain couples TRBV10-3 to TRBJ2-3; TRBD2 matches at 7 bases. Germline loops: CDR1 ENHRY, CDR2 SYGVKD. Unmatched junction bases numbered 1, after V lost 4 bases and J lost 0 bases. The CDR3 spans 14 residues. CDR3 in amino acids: CAISGAGSTDTQYF. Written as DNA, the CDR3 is TGTGCCATCAGTGGAGCGGGGAGCACAGATACGCAGTATTTT.

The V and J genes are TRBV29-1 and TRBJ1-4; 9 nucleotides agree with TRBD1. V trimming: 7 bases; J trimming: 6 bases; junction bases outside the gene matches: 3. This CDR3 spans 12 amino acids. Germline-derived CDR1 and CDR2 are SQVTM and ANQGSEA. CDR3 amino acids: CSADRGDEKLFF. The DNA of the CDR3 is TGCAGCGCGGACAGGGGAGATGAAAAACTGTTTTTT.

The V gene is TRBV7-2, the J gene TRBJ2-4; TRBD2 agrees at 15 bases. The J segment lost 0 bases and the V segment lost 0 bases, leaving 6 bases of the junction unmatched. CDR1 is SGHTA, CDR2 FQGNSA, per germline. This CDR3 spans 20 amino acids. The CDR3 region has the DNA TGTGCCAGCAGCTTAGCGGGGGGACTAGCGGGAGGTTTAGCCAAAAACATTCAGTACTTC. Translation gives CASSLAGGLAGGLAKNIQYF.

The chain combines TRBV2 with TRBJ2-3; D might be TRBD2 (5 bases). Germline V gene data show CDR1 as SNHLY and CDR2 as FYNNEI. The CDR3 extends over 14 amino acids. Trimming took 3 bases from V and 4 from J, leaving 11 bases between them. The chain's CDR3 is CASSDRRNPDTQYF. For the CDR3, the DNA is TGTGCCAGCAGTGATAGGAGGAACCCAGATACGCAGTATTTT.

CDR3 sequence: CAISVVYGREAFF. The DNA for the CDR3 is TGTGCCATCTCAGTGGTTTACGGCCGAGAAGCTTTCTTT. The chain has TRBV10-3 and TRBJ1-1; D not certain. The germline V gene encodes CDR1 ENHRY and CDR2 SYGVKD. V gave up 8 bases and J gave up 8 bases, with 18 bases separating them. The CDR3 covers 13 residues.

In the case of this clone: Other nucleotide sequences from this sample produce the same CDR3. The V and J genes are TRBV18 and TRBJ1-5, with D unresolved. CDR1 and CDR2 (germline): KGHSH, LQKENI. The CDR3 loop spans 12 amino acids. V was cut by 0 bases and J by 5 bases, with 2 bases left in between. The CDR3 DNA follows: TGTGCCAGCTCACCACCTGATCAGCCCCAGCATTTT. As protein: CASSPPDQPQHF.

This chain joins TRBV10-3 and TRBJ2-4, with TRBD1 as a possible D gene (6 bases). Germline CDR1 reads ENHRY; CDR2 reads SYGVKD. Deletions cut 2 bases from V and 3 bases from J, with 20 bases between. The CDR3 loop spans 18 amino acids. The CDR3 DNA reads TGTGCCATCAGTGAGACAGGGTATGGTCTCGAAGGCAAAAACATTCAGTACTTC. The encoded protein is CAISETGYGLEGKNIQYF.

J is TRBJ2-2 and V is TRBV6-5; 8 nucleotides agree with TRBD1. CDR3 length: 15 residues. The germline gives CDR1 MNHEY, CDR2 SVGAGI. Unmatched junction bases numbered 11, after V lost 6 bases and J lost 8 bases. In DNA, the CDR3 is TGTGCCAGCAGGAGTGGACAGGGTACTTTTGGGGAGCTGTTTTTT. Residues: CASRSGQGTFGELFF.

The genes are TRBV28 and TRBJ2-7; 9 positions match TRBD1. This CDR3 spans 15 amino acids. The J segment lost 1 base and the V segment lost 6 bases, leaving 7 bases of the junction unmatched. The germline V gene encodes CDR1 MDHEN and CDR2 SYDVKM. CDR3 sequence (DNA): TGTGCCAGCAGCACGCCGGGACAGGGTTCCTACGAGCAGTACTTC. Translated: CASSTPGQGSYEQYF.

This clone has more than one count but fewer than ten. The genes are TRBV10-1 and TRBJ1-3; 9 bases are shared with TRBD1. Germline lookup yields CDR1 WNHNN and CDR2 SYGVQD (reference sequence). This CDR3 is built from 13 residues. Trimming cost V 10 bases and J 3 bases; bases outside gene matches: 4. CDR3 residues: CATPGQGGNTIYF. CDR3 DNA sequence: TGCGCCACCCCGGGACAGGGTGGAAACACCATATATTTT.

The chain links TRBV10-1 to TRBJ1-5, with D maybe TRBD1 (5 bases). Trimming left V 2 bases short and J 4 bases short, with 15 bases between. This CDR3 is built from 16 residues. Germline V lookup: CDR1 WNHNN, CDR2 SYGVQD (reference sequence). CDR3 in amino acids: CASSEQVLTENQPQHF. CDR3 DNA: TGCGCCAGCAGTGAGCAAGTACTGACAGAAAATCAGCCCCAGCATTTT.

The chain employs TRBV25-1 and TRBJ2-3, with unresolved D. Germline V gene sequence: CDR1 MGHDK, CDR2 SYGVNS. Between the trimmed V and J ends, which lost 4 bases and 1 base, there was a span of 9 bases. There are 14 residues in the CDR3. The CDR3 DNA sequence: TGTGCCAGCAGTGCCCGCCCAGGCACAGATACGCAGTATTTT. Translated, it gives CASSARPGTDTQYF.

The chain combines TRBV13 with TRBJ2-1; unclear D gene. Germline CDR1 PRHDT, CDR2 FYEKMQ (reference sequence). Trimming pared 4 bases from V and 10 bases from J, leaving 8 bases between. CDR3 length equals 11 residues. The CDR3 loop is CASSYGPEQFF. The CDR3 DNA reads TGTGCCAGCAGCTACGGACCGGAGCAGTTCTTC. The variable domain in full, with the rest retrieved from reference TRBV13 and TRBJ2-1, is AAGVIQSPRHLIKEKRETATLKCYPIPRHDTVYWYQQGPGQDPQFLISFYEKMQSDKGSIPDRFSAQQFSDYHSELNMSSLELGDSALYFCASSYGPEQFFGPGTRLTVL.

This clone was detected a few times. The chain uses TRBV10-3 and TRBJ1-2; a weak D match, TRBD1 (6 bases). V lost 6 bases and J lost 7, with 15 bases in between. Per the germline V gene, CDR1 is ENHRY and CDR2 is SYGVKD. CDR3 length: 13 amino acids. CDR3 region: CAISGTIATGYTF. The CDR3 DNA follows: TGTGCCATCAGCGGGACAATAGCTACTGGCTACACCTTC.

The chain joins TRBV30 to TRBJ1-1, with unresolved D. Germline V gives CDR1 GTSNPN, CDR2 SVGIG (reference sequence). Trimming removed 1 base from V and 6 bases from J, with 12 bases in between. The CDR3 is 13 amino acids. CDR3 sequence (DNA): TGTGCCTGGAGTGGGGGTGGTGGACCTGAAGCTTTCTTT. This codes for CAWSGGGGPEAFF.

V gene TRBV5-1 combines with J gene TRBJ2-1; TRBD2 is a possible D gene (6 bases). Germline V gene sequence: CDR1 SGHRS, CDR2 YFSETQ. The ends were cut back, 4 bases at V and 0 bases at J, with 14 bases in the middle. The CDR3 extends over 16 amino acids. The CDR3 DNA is TGCGCCAGCAGCCTAGGGCGGGGACTCTCCTACAATGAGCAGTTCTTC. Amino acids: CASSLGRGLSYNEQFF.

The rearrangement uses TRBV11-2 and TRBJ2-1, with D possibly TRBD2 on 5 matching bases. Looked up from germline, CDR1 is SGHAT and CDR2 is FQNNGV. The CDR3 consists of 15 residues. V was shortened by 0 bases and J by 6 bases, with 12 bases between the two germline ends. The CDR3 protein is CASSLEPSRGNEQFF. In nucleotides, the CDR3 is TGTGCCAGCAGCTTAGAGCCTAGCCGGGGCAATGAGCAGTTCTTC.

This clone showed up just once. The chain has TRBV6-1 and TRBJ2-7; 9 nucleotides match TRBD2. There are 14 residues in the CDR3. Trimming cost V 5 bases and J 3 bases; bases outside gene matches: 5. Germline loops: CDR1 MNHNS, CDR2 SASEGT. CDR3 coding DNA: TGTGCCAGCAGTTTGAGCGGGAGGCTCTACGAGCAGTACTTC. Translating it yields CASSLSGRLYEQYF.

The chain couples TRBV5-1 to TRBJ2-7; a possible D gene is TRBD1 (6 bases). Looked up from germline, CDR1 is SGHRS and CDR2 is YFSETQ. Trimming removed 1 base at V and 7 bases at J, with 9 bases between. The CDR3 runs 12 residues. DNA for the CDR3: TGCGCCAGCAGCTTGAACGGACAGGAGCAGTACTTC. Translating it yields CASSLNGQEQYF.

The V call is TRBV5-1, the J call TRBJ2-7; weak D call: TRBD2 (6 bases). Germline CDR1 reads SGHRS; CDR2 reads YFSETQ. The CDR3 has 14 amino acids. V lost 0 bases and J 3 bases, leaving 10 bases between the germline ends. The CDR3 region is CASSLGLAFYEQYF. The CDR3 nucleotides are TGCGCCAGCAGCTTGGGGCTAGCGTTCTACGAGCAGTACTTC.

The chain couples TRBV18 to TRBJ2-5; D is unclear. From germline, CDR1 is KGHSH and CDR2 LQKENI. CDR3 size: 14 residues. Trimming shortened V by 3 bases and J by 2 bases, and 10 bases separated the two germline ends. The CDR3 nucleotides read TGTGCCAGCTCACCGGGCGGTATGCAAGAGACCCAGTACTTC. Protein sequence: CASSPGGMQETQYF.